This is a list of T cell receptor beta chains from one sample in a study of identical twins. TCRdb fed the 5' RACE reads into MiXCR, producing one record per CDR3 protein. In the table there are around 480,000 distinct CDR3 sequences, roughly an eighth of which are singletons. In addition, the sample was reused for a study of yellow fever vaccine responses in identical twins.

Sequenced material: CD4+ T cells sorted from blood. The receptors derive from a woman between 18 and 29 years old in good health. Both conserved end residues are part of each CDR3. A D gene is named only where the DNA matches it firmly. Size tells how often a clone was seen (once, few, many) or the class of an expanded clone, and some rows leave it out.

V gene	clone size	D gene	J gene	CDR3 DNA	CDR3 protein
TRBV5-1	many	NA	TRBJ2-5	TGCGCCAGCAGCTTTCAGCTTCAAGAGACCCAGTACTTC	CASSFQLQETQYF
TRBV7-2	NA	NA	TRBJ2-7	TGTGCCAGCAGCTTAGAGATGGGGGCTGGGTACGAGCAGTACTTC	CASSLEMGAGYEQYF
TRBV6-2/TRBV6-3	few	NA	TRBJ2-3	TGTGCCAGCACCGAAGGCGGAAAAACAGATACGCAGTATTTT	CASTEGGKTDTQYF
TRBV7-9	few	TRBD1	TRBJ1-2	TGTGCCAGCAGCTTAGCTGAACAGGGGGGTGGCTACACCTTC	CASSLAEQGGGYTF
TRBV27	few	NA	TRBJ2-7	TGTGCCAGCAGGGCAGGACAGATCTACGAGCAGTACTTC	CASRAGQIYEQYF
TRBV19	few	TRBD2	TRBJ2-1	TGTGCCAGCGGGGCTAGCGGGGGGTTATACAATGAGCAGTTCTTC	CASGASGGLYNEQFF
TRBV5-1	NA	NA	TRBJ1-1	TGCGCCAGCAGCCCAACCTTAGGAGTGAACACTGAAGCTTTCTTT	CASSPTLGVNTEAFF
TRBV12-3/TRBV12-4	NA	NA	TRBJ2-2	TGTGCCAGCAGTTTCGGGCCCGGGGGGAACACCGGGGAGCTGTTTTTT	CASSFGPGGNTGELFF
TRBV12-3/TRBV12-4	few	NA	TRBJ2-7	TGTGCCAGCACACCTCCGGACGGAAACGAGCAGTACTTC	CASTPPDGNEQYF
TRBV12-3/TRBV12-4	few	NA	TRBJ1-4	TGTGCCAGCAGCCCCGCGAGACTTGGAGCCAATGAAAAACTGTTTTTT	CASSPARLGANEKLFF
TRBV12-3/TRBV12-4	many	NA	TRBJ1-1	TGTGCCAGCAGTTTTGGAGGGAACACTGAAGCTTTCTTT	CASSFGGNTEAFF
TRBV6-5	NA	TRBD1	TRBJ2-7	TGTGCCAGCAGTTCGGACAGGGGGATTTACGAGCAGTACTTC	CASSSDRGIYEQYF
TRBV11-2	few	NA	TRBJ2-3	TGTGCCAGCAGCCCCTACGGGTTAGGTGGCGGGGTCGGAGATACGCAGTATTTT	CASSPYGLGGGVGDTQYF
TRBV2	NA	NA	TRBJ1-4	TGTGCCAGCAGGGGACGGGAAGGTAATGAAAAACTGTTTTTT	CASRGREGNEKLFF
TRBV11-2	NA	NA	TRBJ1-1	TGTGCCAGCAGCCCTGGTGTCCGTGACGGCACTGAAGCTTTCTTT	CASSPGVRDGTEAFF
TRBV30	NA	NA	TRBJ1-1	TGTGCCTGGAGTGTGGTGAATGAAGCTTTCTTT	CAWSVVNEAFF
TRBV4-3	many	TRBD2	TRBJ2-3	TGCGCCAGCAGCCAACTAGCGGAAAGCACAGATACGCAGTATTTT	CASSQLAESTDTQYF
TRBV12-3/TRBV12-4	many	TRBD2	TRBJ2-1	TGTGCCAGCAGTTCGACTAGCGGGACGTATGAGCAGTTCTTC	CASSSTSGTYEQFF
TRBV29-1	NA	NA	TRBJ1-1	TGCAGCGTCTCTACGACGGGGGGAAACCTGGAAGCTTTCTTT	CSVSTTGGNLEAFF
TRBV11-2	few	TRBD2	TRBJ2-5	TGTGCCAGCAGCTGGGGGGGGGAGACCCAGTACTTC	CASSWGGETQYF
TRBV5-1	few	NA	TRBJ2-6	TGCGCCAGCACCTTGGGGTTTGGGGCCAACGTCCTGACTTTC	CASTLGFGANVLTF
TRBV12-3/TRBV12-4	NA	NA	TRBJ2-3	TGTACCAGCAGTTTTTTCGGTCTGGGGGGCGTTAGCACAGATACGCAGTATTTT	CTSSFFGLGGVSTDTQYF
TRBV28	NA	TRBD2	TRBJ2-7	TGTGCCAGCAGTTTCAAAGCGGGAGGAAGCGAGCAGTACTTC	CASSFKAGGSEQYF
TRBV6-1	few	NA	TRBJ2-2	TGTGCCAGCAGGTGGGGTCGTGCAGGCGGATACACCGGGGAGCTGTTTTTT	CASRWGRAGGYTGELFF
TRBV19	few	TRBD2	TRBJ2-3	TGTGCCAGTAAAGCTAGCGGGGGTGCAGATACGCAGTATTTT	CASKASGGADTQYF
TRBV29-1	NA	TRBD1	TRBJ1-1	TGCAGCGTGCGGACAGGGTATACTGAAGCTTTCTTT	CSVRTGYTEAFF
TRBV5-1	many	TRBD2	TRBJ2-1	TGCGCCAGCAGCTTGGCCGGGACTAGCGGGTTCAATGAGCAGTTCTTC	CASSLAGTSGFNEQFF